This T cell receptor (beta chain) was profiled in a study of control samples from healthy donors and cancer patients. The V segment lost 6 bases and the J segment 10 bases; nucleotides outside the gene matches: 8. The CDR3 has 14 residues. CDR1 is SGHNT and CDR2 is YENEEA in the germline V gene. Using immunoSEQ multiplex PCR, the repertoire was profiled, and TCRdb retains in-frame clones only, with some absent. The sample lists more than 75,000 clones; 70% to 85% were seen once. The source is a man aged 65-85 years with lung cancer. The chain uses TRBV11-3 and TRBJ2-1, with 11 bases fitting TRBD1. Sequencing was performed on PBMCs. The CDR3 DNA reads TGTGCCAGCAGTCCGGGACAGGGGGGCCGGGAGCAGTTCTTC. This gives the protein CASSPGQGGREQFF.